Detailed here is one TCR beta chain. CDR1 MNHEY and CDR2 SMNVEV come from the germline V gene (reference sequence). V dropped 4 bases and J dropped 7 bases, with 29 bases sitting between them. CDR3 length: 19 amino acids. Treg sorting used a CD4+CD25+CD127-/low gate. Via MiXCR, TCRdb re-called the 5' RACE reads, giving one row per CDR3 protein. The sample includes around 44,000 distinct CDR3 sequences, less than 25% of them seen just once. This sequence was found in a female donor with breast cancer. The rearrangement links TRBV27 to TRBJ1-5; maybe TRBD1 (6 bases). Sample: Tregs sorted from blood. In nucleotides, the CDR3 is TGTGCCAGCAGTTATCCCATAGGGGGGCAGGGACCCCAATTACAGCCCCAGCATTTT. This codes for CASSYPIGGQGPQLQPQHF.